Each of the 10 T cell receptor beta chains below was sequenced from the same sample in a study of T-cell memory formation after mild COVID-19 (dated by TCRdb to 2020 to 2023). The library was built by means of 5' RACE. Data came from an Illumina NovaSeq 6000. The public reads were quality trimmed at Q25 with fastp and then assembled into clones with MiXCR by TCRdb, keeping productive beta chains. Each CDR3 protein appears once, grouped with its most common genes and DNA. The sample table shows 300,000 to 350,000 distinct CDR3 sequences, and about 13% are seen once. 21% of the sample is taken by the ten largest. Sequencing was performed on PBMCs or a T cell subset sorted from them (not recorded which). All receptors derive from a young man who had mild COVID-19 (a few samples of this study predate the infection). The sample titles of this study are shuffled in the database, so cell type and time point are left out; the donor was told from shared clones.

CDR3 loop: CSVGLRLGETQYF. CDR3 in DNA: TGCAGCGTAGGACTCCGACTAGGGGAGACCCAGTACTTC. The chain links TRBV29-1 to TRBJ2-5; weak D call: TRBD2 (6 bases). The V gene's germline CDR1 is SQVTM and CDR2 ANQGSEA. This CDR3 has 13 amino acids. V was cut by 6 bases and J by 5 bases, with 16 bases left in between. The full variable domain, in which reference TRBV29-1 and TRBJ2-5 provide the parts outside the CDR3, is SAVISQKPSRDICQRGTSLTIQCQVDSQVTMMFWYRQQPGQSLTLIATANQGSEATYESGFVIDKFPISRPNLTFSTLTVSNMSPEDSSIYLCSVGLRLGETQYFGPGTRLLVL.

This chain uses TRBV2 with TRBJ2-1; 14 nucleotides match TRBD2. Germline V lookup: CDR1 SNHLY, CDR2 FYNNEI. There are 15 residues in the CDR3. The ends lost 9 bases at V and 4 bases at J; junction bases unmatched: 5. CDR3 sequence: CARGTSGGFYNEQFF. CDR3 in DNA: TGTGCCAGGGGGACTAGCGGGGGCTTTTACAATGAGCAGTTCTTC.

The rearrangement joins TRBV7-2 to TRBJ1-2; D perhaps matches TRBD1 (6 bases). The CDR3 covers 15 residues. Germline V gene sequence: CDR1 SGHTA, CDR2 FQGNSA. Trimming took 5 bases from V and 4 from J, leaving 17 bases between them. The CDR3 region has the DNA TGTGCCAGCAGCGATCGACCAGGGGCCCTCTATGGCTACACCTTC. Its protein product is CASSDRPGALYGYTF.

The chain recombines TRBV12-3 or TRBV12-4 with TRBJ1-1; D gene ambiguous. V lost 8 bases and J 4 bases, leaving 23 bases between the germline ends. The CDR3 spans 16 residues. The CDR3 DNA sequence: TGTGCCAGCTTAGACCCGATAGGTTTGTATGGCACTGAAGCTTTCTTT. It specifies CASLDPIGLYGTEAFF.

This clonotype was seen only a few times. V usage is TRBV7-9 and J usage is TRBJ1-1; no clear D gene. Trimming removed 8 bases from V and 1 base from J, with 8 bases in between. Germline CDR1 and CDR2: SEHNR and FQNEAQ (reference sequence). The length of the CDR3 is 12 residues. The CDR3 DNA is TGTGCCAGCGTCGAGGGGAACACTGAAGCTTTCTTT. Residues: CASVEGNTEAFF.

This clonotype was counted a few times. V usage is TRBV5-4 and J usage is TRBJ2-7; D not certain. The germline CDR1 and CDR2 sequences are SGHNT and YYREEE (reference sequence). Trimming left V 3 bases short and J 7 bases short, with 11 bases between. The CDR3 is made up of 12 amino acids. Written as DNA, the CDR3 is TGTGCCAGCAGCTACCTAGGCGGTGAGCAGTACTTC. This codes for CASSYLGGEQYF. Filled out from reference TRBV5-4 and TRBJ2-7, the complete variable domain reads ETGVTQSPTHLIKTRGQQVTLRCSSQSGHNTVSWYQQALGQGPQFIFQYYREEENGRGNFPPRFSGLQFPNYSSELNVNALELDDSALYLCASSYLGGEQYFGPGTRLTVT.

The sample holds a few counts of this clonotype. The V gene is TRBV18, the J gene TRBJ2-7, with TRBD1 identical over 7 bases. V lost 4 bases to trimming and J lost 3 bases; unmatched junction nucleotides: 9. Germline CDR1 reads KGHSH; CDR2 reads LQKENI. The CDR3 totals 15 residues. The CDR3 spells CASSQTTGAGYEQYF. The CDR3 nucleotides are TGTGCCAGCTCACAAACAACAGGGGCTGGCTACGAGCAGTACTTC.

The chain uses TRBV4-3 and TRBJ1-2; TRBD1 matches at 10 bases. Losses at the gene ends were 5 bases for V and 8 bases for J; bases not matched to a gene: 5. Germline CDR1 reads LGHNA; CDR2 reads YSLEER. The CDR3 is made up of 13 amino acids. This CDR3 reads CASSSGQGEGYTF. CDR3 nucleotide sequence: TGCGCCAGCAGCTCCGGACAGGGGGAAGGCTACACCTTC.

This clonotype was found a few times. The genes are TRBV7-2 and TRBJ1-1, with D uncertain. The CDR3 sequence is 14 residues long. Germline-derived CDR1 and CDR2 are SGHTA and FQGNSA. The ends were cut back, 1 base at V and 0 bases at J, with 6 bases in the middle. In DNA form, the CDR3 reads TGTGCCAGCAGCTTAGTAGTGCTGAACACTGAAGCTTTCTTT. Translating gives CASSLVVLNTEAFF.

The sample holds one count of this clonotype. This sequence joins TRBV7-8 and TRBJ2-3; D remains ambiguous. There are 14 residues in the CDR3. Germline V gives CDR1 SGHVS, CDR2 FQNEAQ. Trimming removed 4 bases at V and 1 base at J, with 9 bases between. CDR3 sequence reads: CASSSLIRTDTQYF. In nucleotides, the CDR3 is TGTGCCAGCAGCTCCCTGATTCGCACAGATACGCAGTATTTT.